This T cell receptor beta chain was found in a study of blood T cell repertoires in COVID-19. Sequencing used immunoSEQ multiplex PCR; TCRdb keeps in-frame clones, though not all of them. The sample records about 240,000 clones, around 85% being singletons. The CDR3 is 15 residues long. Germline assignment: CDR1 SEHNR and CDR2 FQNEAQ (reference sequence). Trimming left V 5 bases short and J 8 bases short, with 21 bases between. This TCR derives from a man aged 60 to 69 with acute or convalescent COVID-19. The chain employs TRBV7-9 and TRBJ1-2; unclear D gene. Material: peripheral blood. DNA of the CDR3: TGTGCCAGCAGCCACCCGGGGAGCCTCCTTGGGGGCTACACCTTC. Encoded protein: CASSHPGSLLGGYTF. The full variable domain, its missing parts supplied by reference TRBV7-9 and TRBJ1-2, is DTGVSQNPRHKITKRGQNVTFRCDPISEHNRLYWYRQTLGQGPEFLTYFQNEAQLEKSRLLSDRFSAERPKGSFSTLEIQRTEQGDSAMYLCASSHPGSLLGGYTFGSGTRLTVV.